This T cell receptor (beta chain) was identified in a study of shared clonotypes between healthy human individuals. Findings and limits, study-wide: Despite large depth, rarefaction showed incomplete sorted-subset sequencing.

With respect to this clone: The antigen remains unidentified.

Genomic DNA of each subset was evenly split across several immunoSEQ plates. The table came from immunoSEQ multiplex PCR; TCRdb's copy has only in-frame clones and leaves some out. Among roughly 2,500,000 clones, 93% were seen once, and the ten largest hold approximately 0.35%. With 4 bases removed from V and 5 bases from J, the gap between germline ends came to 18 bases. This CDR3 has 15 amino acids. Germline V gene lookup returns CDR1 SGHNT and CDR2 YYREEE (reference sequence). Researchers partitioned CD4+ cells into CD45RA+ naive and CD45RA-negative memory subsets. Sample: naive CD4+ T cells from PBMCs. The subset was: CD45RA+ positively selected. The TCR originated in a man between 18 and 29 years old in good health. Some clones in this sample may be carry-over from other donors' samples. The chain carries TRBV5-4 and TRBJ2-5; tentatively, D is TRBD1 or TRBD2 (5 bases each). DNA of the CDR3: TGTGCCAGCAGCCCAAGCCCATCGGGACGGGAGACCCAGTACTTC. This sequence encodes CASSPSPSGRETQYF.